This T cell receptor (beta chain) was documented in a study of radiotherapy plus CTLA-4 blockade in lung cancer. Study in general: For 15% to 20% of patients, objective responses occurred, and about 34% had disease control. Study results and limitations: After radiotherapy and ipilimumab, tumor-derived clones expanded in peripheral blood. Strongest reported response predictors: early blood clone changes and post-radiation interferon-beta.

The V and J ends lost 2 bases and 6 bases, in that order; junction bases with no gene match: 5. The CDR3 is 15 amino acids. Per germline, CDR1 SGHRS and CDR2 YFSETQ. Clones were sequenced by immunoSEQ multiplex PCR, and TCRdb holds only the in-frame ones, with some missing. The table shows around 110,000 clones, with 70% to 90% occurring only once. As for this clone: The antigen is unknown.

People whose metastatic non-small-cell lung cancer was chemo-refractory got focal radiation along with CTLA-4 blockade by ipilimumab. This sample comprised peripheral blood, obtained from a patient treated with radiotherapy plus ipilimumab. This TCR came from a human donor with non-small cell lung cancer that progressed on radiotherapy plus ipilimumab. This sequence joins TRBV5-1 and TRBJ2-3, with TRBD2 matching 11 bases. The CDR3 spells CASSFELAGVDTQYF. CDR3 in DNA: TGCGCCAGCAGCTTTGAACTAGCGGGAGTCGATACGCAGTATTTT.